This is a list of T cell receptor beta chains from one sample in a study of sequential checkpoint blockade in melanoma. Libraries were prepared by immunoSEQ multiplex PCR; TCRdb keeps only in-frame clonotypes and omits some of them. This sample has a few thousand clones, with about 24% found just once. The specimen was tumor tissue (inferred from file names), collected from a patient given nivolumab and ipilimumab in sequence. The receptor set was obtained from a human donor with melanoma. Both conserved end residues are trimmed from each CDR3.

V	J	CDR3
TRBV11-3	TRBJ2-7	ASSHPPAVNEQY
TRBV11-3	TRBJ2-3	ASSSGTSGRNTDTQY
TRBV9	TRBJ2-7	ASSVADGYEQY
TRBV18	TRBJ1-5	ASSPGGGQPQH
TRBV19	TRBJ1-1	ASSILLFRDRFTEAF
TRBV11-3	TRBJ2-7	ASSFRDSRYEQY
TRBV6-8	TRBJ2-5	ASSYSTSAGNKETQY
TRBV5-1	TRBJ1-2	ASSWTGQGNGYT
TRBV29-1	TRBJ2-1	SVYSPTSSYNEQF
TRBV5-1	TRBJ2-3	ASSLRAESTDTQY
TRBV6-8	TRBJ2-2	ASSYSPKNTGELF
TRBV6-8	TRBJ1-2	ASSAGETIDGYT
TRBV11-3	TRBJ2-7	ASSSQRLPYEQY
TRBV11-3	TRBJ2-5	ASSYGLAGGRKTQY
TRBV6-8	TRBJ2-2	ASLSGTSENTGELF
TRBV6-8	TRBJ1-2	ASSRQGVGGYT
TRBV19	TRBJ2-2	ASSTLDRINTGELF
TRBV5-1	TRBJ2-1	ASSLDRSSSYNEQF
TRBV6-8	TRBJ2-7	ASSYSGHVAARQY
TRBV30	TRBJ2-7	AWRRGRSSYEQY
TRBV30	TRBJ1-1	ASEGEYGTEAF
TRBV10-2	TRBJ2-7	ASSVRGVYEQY
TRBV7-1	TRBJ2-5	ASSQGNQETQY
TRBV5-1	TRBJ1-4	ASSSGGFNEKLF
TRBV6-8	TRBJ2-3	ASRAVAGGPTDTQY
TRBV6-8	TRBJ1-5	ASSYFGAEPQH
TRBV15	TRBJ1-4	ATSRDDGTGNEKLF
TRBV19	TRBJ2-7	ASSLKGTGYGEQY
TRBV18	TRBJ2-2	ASSPSVAGELF
TRBV11-3	TRBJ1-4	ASSLVEGSGKLF
TRBV6-8	TRBJ2-1	ASSYRLSEQF
TRBV5-1	TRBJ2-2	ASSYGTGNTGELF
TRBV6-8	TRBJ2-6	ASTTPRAGANVLT
TRBV11-3	TRBJ1-3	ASSFSGRGSGNTIY
TRBV9	TRBJ2-3	ASSVLDSNTDTQY
TRBV28	TRBJ2-7	ASSLYRGEQY
TRBV11-3	TRBJ2-5	ASSLGQTIQETQY
TRBV25-1	TRBJ2-2	ASSSTLTSTGELF
TRBV18	TRBJ2-2	ASSPPEAARATGELF
TRBV18	TRBJ2-1	ASSPPQAGVGDEQF
TRBV23-1	TRBJ1-4	ASIGRDSNEKLF
TRBV6-8	TRBJ2-2	ASRTGTGVTGELF
TRBV6-8	TRBJ2-1	ASSLTSGRARWTEQF
TRBV29-1	TRBJ2-3	SALGDGAGDTDTQY
TRBV19	TRBJ2-2	ASSRGLTSRSDTGELF
TRBV11-3	TRBJ2-1	ASSPTGRASSYNEQF
TRBV29-1	TRBJ2-1	SALPPRSSYNEQF
TRBV9	TRBJ2-3	ASSQAIGAGDTQY
TRBV6-8	TRBJ2-4	ASSTLRLAEGGNIQY
TRBV11-3	TRBJ2-2	ASSVGIRYTGELF
TRBV6-8	TRBJ1-2	ASSFEGFYGYT
TRBV6-8	TRBJ2-3	ASSDSIEDTQY
TRBV29-1	TRBJ2-5	SVEARTGKETQY
TRBV11-3	TRBJ1-3	ASSLVAVTGNTIY
TRBV6-7	TRBJ2-1	ASSEGARGF
TRBV30	TRBJ2-4	ACETPSVAKNIQY
TRBV11-3	TRBJ2-1	ASSLEEGFRLEQF
TRBV11-3	TRBJ2-3	ASSFRTSGVLQY
TRBV6-8	TRBJ1-6	ASQGMNNSPLH